The present entry profiles one T cell receptor beta chain with its context. This entry belongs to a study of high-grade serous ovarian cancer treatment subgroups. Libraries were prepared by immunoSEQ multiplex PCR; TCRdb keeps only in-frame clonotypes and omits some of them. Among under 30,000 clones listed, about 81% were seen once. Tumor tissue was taken before any definitive surgery or chemotherapy was given. Trimming pared 4 bases from V and 4 bases from J, leaving 2 bases between. The CDR3 has 10 residues. Germline-derived CDR1 and CDR2 are MNHNS and SASEGT. Sequencing was performed on tumor tissue. The receptor comes from a human donor with high-grade serous ovarian cancer. The chain recombines TRBV6-1 with TRBJ2-7; D remains ambiguous. The CDR3 bases are TGTGCCAGCAGTGTGTACGAGCAGTACTTC. Protein: CASSVYEQYF.